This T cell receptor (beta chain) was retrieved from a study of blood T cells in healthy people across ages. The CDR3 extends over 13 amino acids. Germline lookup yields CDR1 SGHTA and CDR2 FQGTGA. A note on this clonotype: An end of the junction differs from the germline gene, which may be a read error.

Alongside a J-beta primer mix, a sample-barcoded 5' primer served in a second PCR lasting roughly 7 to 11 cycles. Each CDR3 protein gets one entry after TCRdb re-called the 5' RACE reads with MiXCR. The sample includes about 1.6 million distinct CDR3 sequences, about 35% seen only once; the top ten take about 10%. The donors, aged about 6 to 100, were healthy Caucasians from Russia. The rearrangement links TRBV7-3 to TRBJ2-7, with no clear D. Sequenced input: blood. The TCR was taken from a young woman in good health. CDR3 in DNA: TGTGTCAGCAGCTTAGGCATTACCTACGAGCAGTACTTC. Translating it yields CVSSLGITYEQYF.